The 18 T cell receptor beta chains presented below share a single source sample, sequenced in a study of blood T cell repertoires in COVID-19. Sequencing was performed with immunoSEQ multiplex PCR; in TCRdb, only in-frame clones are kept and a portion is missing. The table includes about 25,000 clones, more than 75% detected once. What was sequenced was peripheral blood. The receptors shown here come from an elderly woman with acute or convalescent COVID-19.

On this clone: The sample has other DNA sequences that encode this CDR3 too. The CDR3 sequence: CASSLGGGGGSDTQYF. DNA of the CDR3: TGTGCCAGCAGCTTAGGTGGCGGGGGGGGATCAGATACGCAGTATTTT. The chain combines TRBV7-2 with TRBJ2-3, with 9 bases aligning to TRBD2. The V gene's germline CDR1 is SGHTA and CDR2 FQGNSA. This CDR3 has 16 amino acids. The V segment lost 1 base and the J segment 4 bases; nucleotides outside the gene matches: 6.

V usage is TRBV3-1 (or the pseudogene TRBV3-2) and J usage is TRBJ1-4; a possible D gene is TRBD1 (5 bases). The CDR3 is 13 amino acids. Trimming removed 1 base from V and 11 bases from J, with 11 bases in between. Germline loops: CDR1 LGHDT, CDR2 YNNKEL (reference sequence). The CDR3 protein is CASSQVVKGKLFF. In DNA form, the CDR3 reads TGTGCCAGCAGCCAAGTTGTGAAGGGGAAACTGTTTTTT.

This clone was recorded only once. Mismatch with germline at one junction end may stem from a read error. The gene calls are TRBV18 and TRBJ1-1; TRBD1 matches 9 bases. Germline V gives CDR1 KGHSH, CDR2 LQKENI. This CDR3 comprises 18 residues. The CDR3 loop reads CASSPPGTGSGRGTEAFF. The CDR3 DNA reads TGTGCCAGCTCCCCACCCGGGACAGGGTCCGGGAGGGGCACTGAAGCTTTCTTT.

V is TRBV5-4 and J is TRBJ1-2; weak D call: TRBD1 (6 bases). This CDR3 is built from 14 residues. Between the trimmed V and J ends, which lost 4 bases and 8 bases, there was a span of 18 bases. Germline V gene sequence: CDR1 SGHNT, CDR2 YYREEE (reference sequence). CDR3: CASSRSTGSEGYTF. For the CDR3, the DNA is TGTGCCAGCAGCCGATCTACAGGGTCTGAAGGCTACACCTTC. The complete variable domain, with remaining parts taken from reference TRBV5-4 and TRBJ1-2, reads ETGVTQSPTHLIKTRGQQVTLRCSSQSGHNTVSWYQQALGQGPQFIFQYYREEENGRGNFPPRFSGLQFPNYSSELNVNALELDDSALYLCASSRSTGSEGYTFGSGTRLTVV.

There are a few counts of this clone. This chain uses TRBV5-1 with TRBJ1-2; D is ambiguous. Germline-derived CDR1 and CDR2 are SGHRS and YFSETQ. V was clipped by 3 bases and J by 2 bases, with 14 bases between them. The CDR3 has 15 amino acids. CDR3 nucleotide sequence: TGCGCCAGCAGCTCCCAACCCGGTCTGAACTATGGCTACACCTTC. Translated, it gives CASSSQPGLNYGYTF. Using reference TRBV5-1 and TRBJ1-2 for the parts outside the CDR3, the full variable domain is KAGVTQTPRYLIKTRGQQVTLSCSPISGHRSVSWYQQTPGQGLQFLFEYFSETQRNKGNFPGRFSGRQFSNSRSEMNVSTLELGDSALYLCASSSQPGLNYGYTFGSGTRLTVV.

This clone was detected a few times. CDR3 nucleotide sequence: TGCGCCAGCAGCCCTCAGGAGAACACTGAAGCTTTCTTT. Translated, it gives CASSPQENTEAFF. This chain links TRBV4-3 with TRBJ1-1; D uncertain. Germline CDR1 LGHNA, CDR2 YSLEER. The CDR3 length is 13 residues. V lost 4 bases to trimming and J lost 1 base, with 7 bases between them.

This chain joins TRBV11-2 and TRBJ2-2, with a possible D match to TRBD1 (5 bases). The length of the CDR3 is 15 residues. Germline lookup yields CDR1 SGHAT and CDR2 FQNNGV. V lost 0 bases and J 0 bases, leaving 5 bases between the germline ends. The CDR3 region has the DNA TGTGCCAGCAGCTTAGACAGGGCGAACACCGGGGAGCTGTTTTTT. Its translation is CASSLDRANTGELFF. Supplemented by reference TRBV11-2 and TRBJ2-2, the full variable domain reads EAGVAQSPRYKIIEKRQSVAFWCNPISGHATLYWYQQILGQGPKLLIQFQNNGVVDDSQLPKDRFSAERLKGVDSTLKIQPAKLEDSAVYLCASSLDRANTGELFFGEGSRLTVL.

This chain links TRBV16 with TRBJ2-3, with 7 bases identical to TRBD2. V lost 4 bases, J lost 2 bases, and 6 bases stayed unmatched. Germline V gene data show CDR1 as KGHSY and CDR2 as FQNENV. The CDR3 runs 15 residues. The CDR3 protein is CASSPGTTNTDTQYF. For the CDR3, the DNA is TGTGCCAGCAGCCCCGGGACTACGAACACAGATACGCAGTATTTT.

This chain links TRBV4-3 with TRBJ1-5; D gene uncertain. V was clipped by 0 bases and J by 8 bases, with 8 bases between them. CDR1 is LGHNA, CDR2 YSLEER, per germline. The CDR3 length is 13 residues. The CDR3 region is CASSQDLAKPQHF. The CDR3 bases are TGCGCCAGCAGCCAAGATTTGGCCAAGCCCCAGCATTTT.

The V call is TRBV29-1, the J call TRBJ1-2, with 9 positions matching TRBD1. The germline gives CDR1 SQVTM, CDR2 ANQGSEA. Trimming took 4 bases from V and 7 from J; bases not matched to a gene: 13. This CDR3 contains 15 residues. In DNA, the CDR3 is TGCAGCGTTGGAGGGACAGGGAGATTTAGCGGTGGCTACACCTTC. Amino acids: CSVGGTGRFSGGYTF.

The chain couples TRBV15 to TRBJ1-4; D is possibly TRBD1 (5 bases). The CDR3 covers 17 residues. Germline V lookup: CDR1 LNHNV, CDR2 YYDKDF (reference sequence). The V end lost 7 bases, the J end lost 5 bases, and 23 bases lay between the germline ends. CDR3 coding DNA: TGTGCCACCACCTCTCGTTTCGGGGGAATAAAGAATGAAAAACTGTTTTTT. Translating gives CATTSRFGGIKNEKLFF.

The rearrangement links TRBV3-1 (or the pseudogene TRBV3-2) to TRBJ1-2; unclear D gene. Per the germline V gene, CDR1 is LGHDT and CDR2 is YNNKEL (reference sequence). Trimming took off 0 bases at V and 4 bases at J, with 9 bases between the two ends. The CDR3 extends over 14 amino acids. CDR3: CASSQDNGVYGYTF. Written as DNA, the CDR3 is TGTGCCAGCAGCCAAGATAACGGAGTCTATGGCTACACCTTC.

The V gene is TRBV18, the J gene TRBJ2-3, with 8 bases identical to TRBD2. CDR1 is KGHSH and CDR2 is LQKENI in the germline V gene. CDR3 length equals 15 residues. V shed 4 bases and J 6 bases; nucleotides not matched to a gene: 9. This CDR3 is CASSLGAGVPDTQYF. DNA for the CDR3: TGTGCCAGCTCACTAGGAGCGGGAGTGCCCGATACGCAGTATTTT.

The chain recombines TRBV21-1 with TRBJ1-1; the table's D call, TRBD1, has no DNA check behind it. TRBV21-1 has pseudogene status. The CDR3 totals 14 residues. CDR3 residues: CASSAGQVGTEAFF. CDR3 sequence (DNA): TGTGCCAGCAGCGCTGGACAGGTAGGCACTGAAGCTTTCTTT.

CDR3 DNA: TGTGCCAGCTCACCACGACAGGTGATGCCCACCGGGGAGCTGTTTTTT. Residues: CASSPRQVMPTGELFF. The chain employs TRBV18 and TRBJ2-2; a possible D gene is TRBD1 (6 bases). V was trimmed by 1 base and J by 4 bases, leaving 13 bases between them. This CDR3 has 16 residues. Germline loops: CDR1 KGHSH, CDR2 LQKENI.

This chain links TRBV11-2 with TRBJ1-2, with D tentatively TRBD1 (6 bases). The CDR3 is 16 amino acids. Trimming left V 0 bases short and J 4 bases short, with 15 bases between. Germline lookup yields CDR1 SGHAT and CDR2 FQNNGV. This CDR3 is CASSLEVAGGAYGYTF. The CDR3 coding sequence is TGTGCCAGCAGCTTAGAGGTTGCGGGGGGCGCCTATGGCTACACCTTC.

The chain combines TRBV9 with TRBJ1-6, with 8 nucleotides matching TRBD1. This CDR3 comprises 16 residues. The J segment lost 2 bases and the V segment lost 3 bases, leaving 4 bases of the junction unmatched. Germline V CDR1 and CDR2: SGDLS, YYNGEE. The CDR3 protein is CASSGQGSAYNSPLHF. The CDR3 DNA follows: TGTGCCAGCAGCGGACAGGGGAGCGCCTATAATTCACCCCTCCACTTT. Filled out from reference TRBV9 and TRBJ1-6, the complete variable domain reads DSGVTQTPKHLITATGQRVTLRCSPRSGDLSVYWYQQSLDQGLQFLIQYYNGEERAKGNILERFSAQQFPDLHSELNLSSLELGDSALYFCASSGQGSAYNSPLHFGNGTRLTVT.

The chain joins TRBV28 to TRBJ1-2; a possible D gene is TRBD1 (6 bases). The CDR3 is 12 amino acids. Germline lookup yields CDR1 MDHEN and CDR2 SYDVKM. V shed 6 bases and J shed 7 bases, with 12 bases lying between them. CDR3 sequence: CASRNGGTGYTF. CDR3 nucleotide sequence: TGTGCCAGCAGGAATGGGGGCACTGGCTACACCTTC.